This T cell receptor (beta chain) was captured by sequencing in a study of blood T cell repertoires in COVID-19. Trimming pared 3 bases from V and 3 bases from J, leaving 3 bases between. The CDR3 covers 11 residues. Libraries were prepared by immunoSEQ multiplex PCR; TCRdb keeps only in-frame clonotypes and omits some of them. The data contain hundreds of thousands of clones, about 90% of them singletons. The chain carries TRBV12-3 or TRBV12-4 and TRBJ2-7; D is ambiguous. The material sequenced was peripheral blood. The clonotype originates from a woman in her 70s with COVID-19, enrolled during active disease. The CDR3 loop reads CASSFGYEQYF. For the CDR3, the DNA is TGTGCCAGCAGTTTCGGCTACGAGCAGTACTTC.